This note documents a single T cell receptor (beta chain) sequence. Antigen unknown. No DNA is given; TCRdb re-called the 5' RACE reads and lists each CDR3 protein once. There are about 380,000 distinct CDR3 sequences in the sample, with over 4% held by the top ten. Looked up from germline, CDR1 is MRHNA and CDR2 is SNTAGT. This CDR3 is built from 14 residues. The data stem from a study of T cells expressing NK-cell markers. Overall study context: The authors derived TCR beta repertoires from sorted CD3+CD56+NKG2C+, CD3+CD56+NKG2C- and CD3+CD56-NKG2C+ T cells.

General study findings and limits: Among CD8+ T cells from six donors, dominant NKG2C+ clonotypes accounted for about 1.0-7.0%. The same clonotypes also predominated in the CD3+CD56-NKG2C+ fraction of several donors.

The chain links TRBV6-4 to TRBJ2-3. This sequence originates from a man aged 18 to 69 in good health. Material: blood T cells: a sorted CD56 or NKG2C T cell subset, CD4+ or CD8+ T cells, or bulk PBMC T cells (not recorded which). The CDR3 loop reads CASSDSGSTDTQYF.